The 15 T cell receptor beta chains below all came from one sample that was sequenced in a study of regulatory T cells in long-lasting Graves disease. Arm-PCR with iRepertoire HTBI primers amplified the CDR3 regions for these TCR beta libraries. TCRdb ran MiXCR on the multiplex PCR reads and lists one entry per CDR3 protein. This table has about 420,000 distinct CDR3 sequences, approximately 16% appearing once. Time point denoted: newly diagnosed GD, antithyroid drugs for less than 3 months. The TCR library was made from RNA that had been extracted from PBMCs in TRIzol. The same data also contributed to another study, on T cells in Graves' hyperthyroidism and ophthalmopathy.

The material sequenced was peripheral blood mononuclear cells (PBMCs), taken at new diagnosis, from a patient treated with antithyroid drugs. Source of these receptors: a woman between 18 and 30 years old with Graves disease.

This clonotype was recorded at least ten times. J is TRBJ2-1 and V is TRBV5-1; 7 bases align to TRBD2. The CDR3 has 14 residues. Germline V gene lookup returns CDR1 SGHRS and CDR2 YFSETQ. Trimming removed 1 base from V and 8 bases from J; junction bases left unmatched: 6. The CDR3 DNA reads TGCGCCAGCAGCTTGACTAGCGAAAACTATGAGCAGTTCTTC. This codes for CASSLTSENYEQFF.

J is TRBJ2-5 and V is TRBV7-9; D might be TRBD1 (5 bases). The CDR3 length is 13 residues. Trimming shortened V by 5 bases and J by 4 bases, and 11 bases separated the two germline ends. Germline V gene data show CDR1 as SEHNR and CDR2 as FQNEAQ (reference sequence). In DNA form, the CDR3 reads TGTGCCAGCAGCCCCAGGGTCATAGAGACCCAGTACTTC. It encodes CASSPRVIETQYF.

This clonotype was seen ten or more times. The CDR3, as DNA: TGTGCCAGCAGTTACTCGCGGGAGAGACCCACAGATACGCAGTATTTT. It is translated as CASSYSRERPTDTQYF. The rearrangement links TRBV6-5 to TRBJ2-3; TRBD2 aligns across 7 bases. Trimming at V came to 0 bases and at J to 2 bases, leaving 5 bases not matched to a gene. From germline, CDR1 is MNHEY and CDR2 SVGAGI. The CDR3 consists of 16 residues.

This rearrangement joins TRBV20-1 to TRBJ1-5; D is undetermined. Germline CDR1 DFQATT, CDR2 SNEGSKA (reference sequence). The CDR3 contains 12 residues. The CDR3 protein is CRSNFRGRPQHF. CDR3 DNA: TGCAGAAGTAATTTCCGCGGGAGGCCCCAGCATTTT.

Ten or more counts support this clonotype. The V call is TRBV12-3 or TRBV12-4, the J call TRBJ2-6, with D uncertain. Trimming stripped 6 bases from V and 3 bases from J, with 9 bases between. The CDR3 length is 14 residues. CDR3 sequence reads: CASSRSSGANVLTF. The CDR3 nucleotides read TGTGCCAGCAGCAGATCGAGTGGGGCCAACGTCCTGACTTTC.

The chain recombines TRBV27 with TRBJ2-7, with D possibly matching TRBD2 (6 bases). V was trimmed by 5 bases and J by 5 bases, leaving 10 bases between them. The CDR3 loop spans 12 amino acids. In germline, CDR1 is MNHEY, CDR2 SMNVEV (reference sequence). The CDR3 DNA reads as TGTGCCAGCAGTCATCGGGGGAACGAGCAGTACTTC. It is translated as CASSHRGNEQYF.

CDR3 amino acids: CATSREIGEDTQYF. DNA for the CDR3: TGTGCCACCAGCAGAGAAATAGGGGAAGATACGCAGTATTTT. The chain links TRBV15 to TRBJ2-3; maybe TRBD1 (5 bases). V lost 0 bases, J lost 5 bases, and 9 bases lay in between. The CDR3 spans 14 residues. CDR1 is LNHNV and CDR2 is YYDKDF in the germline V gene (reference sequence). Full variable domain (remainder filled in from reference TRBV15 and TRBJ2-3): DAMVIQNPRYQVTQFGKPVTLSCSQTLNHNVMYWYQQKSSQAPKLLFHYYDKDFNNEADTPDNFQSRRPNTSFCFLDIRSPGLGDTAMYLCATSREIGEDTQYFGPGTRLTVL.

Of note for this clonotype: Since the CDR3 does not end with the conserved phenylalanine or tryptophan, this likely comes from a read error. J is TRBJ2-7 and V is TRBV7-9, with 8 nucleotides matching TRBD1. The CDR3 loop spans 15 amino acids. Germline V lookup: CDR1 SEHNR, CDR2 FQNEAQ (reference sequence). The V and J ends lost 1 base and 6 bases, in that order; junction bases with no gene match: 8. The CDR3 loop is CASSLELDRGAEQYL. The CDR3 region has the DNA TGTGCCAGCAGCTTAGAACTCGACAGGGGAGCCGAGCAGTACTTG.

This clonotype was found many times. V is TRBV27 and J is TRBJ2-1; a possible D gene is TRBD2 (6 bases). Trimming shortened V by 7 bases and J by 8 bases, and 15 bases separated the two germline ends. CDR1 is MNHEY and CDR2 is SMNVEV in the germline V gene (reference sequence). The CDR3 has 13 residues. Here the CDR3 DNA reads TGTGCCAGCACTGTAGCGGAAGGTGATGAGCAGTTCTTC. The encoded protein is CASTVAEGDEQFF.

The table lists this clonotype with many counts. This sequence joins TRBV28 and TRBJ2-4; TRBD1 might be the D (5 bases). Per germline, CDR1 MDHEN and CDR2 SYDVKM. This CDR3 region has 16 residues. Between the trimmed V and J ends, which lost 5 bases and 1 base, there was a span of 15 bases. The CDR3 region is CASSKPGLGAKNIQYF. The CDR3 DNA reads as TGTGCCAGCAGTAAGCCAGGGCTGGGGGCCAAAAACATTCAGTACTTC. Based on the CDR3 plus reference TRBV28 and TRBJ2-4, the full variable domain is DVKVTQSSRYLVKRTGEKVFLECVQDMDHENMFWYRQDPGLGLRLIYFSYDVKMKEKGDIPEGYSVSREKKERFSLILESASTNQTSMYLCASSKPGLGAKNIQYFGAGTRLSVL.

This clonotype was detected many times. The V and J genes are TRBV3-1 and TRBJ2-4; D perhaps matches TRBD2 (6 bases). This CDR3 is 12 amino acids long. Germline CDR1 LGHDT, CDR2 YNNKEL (reference sequence). The V end lost 4 bases, the J end lost 13 bases, and 14 bases lay between the germline ends. CDR3 DNA: TGTGCCAGCAGCCTAATTAACGGGGGACAGTACTTC. Its protein product is CASSLINGGQYF.

The V gene is TRBV29-1, the J gene TRBJ2-2, with TRBD1 identical over 9 bases. With V trimmed by 5 bases and J by 3 bases, 7 bases remained unmatched. CDR1 and CDR2 from the germline V gene are SQVTM and ANQGSEA. This CDR3 comprises 15 residues. CDR3 sequence (DNA): TGCAGCGTTAGCCCGGACAGGGGTGACACCGGGGAGCTGTTTTTT. Its protein is CSVSPDRGDTGELFF.

This clonotype was counted between two and nine times. This rearrangement joins TRBV24-1 to TRBJ2-2, with D perhaps being TRBD1 or TRBD2 (5 bases each). Trimming cost V 0 bases and J 2 bases, with 15 bases left between them. This CDR3 contains 18 residues. Germline values: CDR1 KGHDR, CDR2 SFDVKD. The CDR3 region is CATSDLVSGPKNTGELFF. DNA for the CDR3: TGTGCCACCAGTGATTTGGTATCGGGACCCAAAAACACCGGGGAGCTGTTTTTT.

This clonotype occurred many times. The chain has TRBV7-9 and TRBJ2-7; D is ambiguous. Germline V gives CDR1 SEHNR, CDR2 FQNEAQ (reference sequence). V shed 1 base and J shed 3 bases, with 13 bases lying between them. This CDR3 contains 15 residues. CDR3: CASSLGWGEDYEQYF. Here the CDR3 DNA reads TGTGCCAGCAGCTTAGGGTGGGGTGAGGACTACGAGCAGTACTTC. Full variable domain (rest looked up from reference TRBV7-9 and TRBJ2-7): DTGVSQNPRHKITKRGQNVTFRCDPISEHNRLYWYRQTLGQGPEFLTYFQNEAQLEKSRLLSDRFSAERPKGSFSTLEIQRTEQGDSAMYLCASSLGWGEDYEQYFGPGTRLTVT.

This clonotype has a count of ten or more. The CDR3 sequence is CASSLDGQGDIQYF. In DNA form, the CDR3 reads TGTGCCAGCAGCTTAGACGGACAGGGGGACATTCAGTACTTC. The V and J genes are TRBV11-2 and TRBJ2-4, with 10 positions matching TRBD1. Germline V gene data show CDR1 as SGHAT and CDR2 as FQNNGV. V shed 0 bases, J shed 8 bases, and the junction held 1 base outside the gene matches. The CDR3 length is 14 residues.